The 27 T cell receptor beta chains below come from one sample, sequenced in a study of regulatory T cells in long-lasting Graves disease. Arm-PCR with iRepertoire HTBI primers amplified the CDR3 regions for these TCR beta libraries. TCRdb fed the multiplex PCR reads into MiXCR, producing one record per CDR3 protein. The table has about 470,000 distinct CDR3 sequences, roughly 20% seen once. Time point defined: persistent/refractory GD, antithyroid drugs over 5 years with positive TRAb. The authors made the TCR library using RNA they extracted from PBMCs. The specimen comprised peripheral blood mononuclear cells (PBMCs), sampled when the disease was refractory, from a patient treated with antithyroid drugs. The receptors shown here come from a female donor with Graves disease.

In this sample, this clonotype turned up many times. The V gene is TRBV20-1, the J gene TRBJ1-2; D is unclear. The CDR3 sequence is 14 residues long. From germline, CDR1 is DFQATT and CDR2 SNEGSKA (reference sequence). V shed 0 bases and J shed 3 bases, with 11 bases lying between them. The CDR3 loop reads CSAREGAGYYGYTF. The DNA of the CDR3 is TGCAGTGCTAGAGAGGGCGCAGGCTACTATGGCTACACCTTC.

This chain connects TRBV19 to TRBJ2-2, with D unclear. Germline CDR1 reads LNHDA; CDR2 reads SQIVND (reference sequence). There are 11 residues in the CDR3. V was trimmed by 10 bases and J by 6 bases, leaving 9 bases between them. As DNA, the CDR3 is TGTGCCACCCGCGAGGCCGGGGAGCTGTTTTTT. It codes for CATREAGELFF.

This clonotype showed up many times. This chain uses TRBV20-1 with TRBJ1-1; 9 positions agree with TRBD1. CDR1 is DFQATT, CDR2 SNEGSKA, per germline (reference sequence). With 3 bases clipped from V and 3 bases from J, the junction kept 2 bases outside the gene matches. The CDR3 is 13 amino acids. CDR3 sequence: CSASDRGYTEAFF. CDR3 in DNA: TGCAGTGCTAGTGACAGGGGGTACACTGAAGCTTTCTTT.

Only a few counts were recorded for this clonotype. This rearrangement joins TRBV6-2 or TRBV6-3 to TRBJ2-2; TRBD1 agrees at 8 bases. The germline V gene encodes CDR1 MNHEY and CDR2 SVGEGT. This CDR3 is built from 16 residues. Trimming removed 4 bases from V and 3 bases from J; junction bases left unmatched: 7. The chain's CDR3 is CASSFHTGGDTGELFF. The CDR3 region has the DNA TGTGCCAGCAGTTTTCATACAGGGGGAGACACCGGGGAGCTGTTTTTT.

This clonotype showed up many times. This chain connects TRBV28 to TRBJ2-5; a possible D gene is TRBD1 (6 bases). The V and J ends lost 3 bases and 5 bases respectively, with 16 bases between them. The CDR3 length is 15 residues. The germline V gene encodes CDR1 MDHEN and CDR2 SYDVKM. The CDR3, as DNA: TGTGCCAGCAGTTTTTACAGGGCTCCGGGGGAGACCCAGTACTTC. It encodes CASSFYRAPGETQYF.

The gene calls are TRBV20-1 and TRBJ2-7, with D maybe TRBD2 (6 bases). The V and J ends lost 3 bases and 7 bases respectively, with 16 bases between them. The CDR3 consists of 13 residues. Germline values: CDR1 DFQATT, CDR2 SNEGSKA (reference sequence). In DNA, the CDR3 is TGCAGTGCTAGTTTCGGGAGTGGGGGGGAGCAGTACTTC. This encodes CSASFGSGGEQYF.

This chain connects TRBV10-1 to TRBJ2-7, with TRBD2 identical over 7 bases. J lost 6 bases, V lost 2 bases, and 7 bases had no gene match. This CDR3 spans 14 amino acids. Germline assignment: CDR1 WNHNN and CDR2 SYGVQD (reference sequence). The CDR3 loop is CASSEAGVSVEQYF. CDR3 sequence (DNA): TGCGCCAGCAGTGAGGCGGGAGTCAGCGTCGAGCAGTACTTC.

In this sample, this clonotype turned up many times. The chain employs TRBV2 and TRBJ2-5; D call uncertain. CDR1 and CDR2 (germline): SNHLY, FYNNEI. V was shortened by 4 bases and J by 4 bases, with 10 bases between the two germline ends. This CDR3 has 13 residues. This CDR3 is CASSGSGGETQYF. As DNA, the CDR3 is TGTGCCAGCAGTGGCTCAGGCGGAGAGACCCAGTACTTC.

Concerning this clonotype itself: Given a much more abundant clone one base away, this may be a read error. The chain couples TRBV6-5 to TRBJ1-6, with D possibly TRBD1 on 6 matching bases. From germline, CDR1 is MNHEY and CDR2 SVGAGI. The CDR3 consists of 15 residues. V lost 0 bases and J lost 9, with 12 bases in between. DNA for the CDR3: TGTGCCAGCAGTTACTCTCAAGGGGGTGGTTCACCCCTCCACTTT. Protein: CASSYSQGGGSPLHF.

This clonotype was seen a few times. V is TRBV4-1 and J is TRBJ1-2, with 8 nucleotides matching TRBD1. This CDR3 contains 17 residues. CDR1 MGHRA and CDR2 YSYEKL come from the germline V gene. Trimming took 0 bases from V and 0 from J; bases not matched to a gene: 6. CDR3 sequence (DNA): TGCGCCAGCAGCCAAGATCTCCCGACAGGGGCTAACTATGGCTACACCTTC. Translated, it gives CASSQDLPTGANYGYTF.

This clonotype showed up just a few times. The V gene is TRBV11-2, the J gene TRBJ2-5, with a tentative D call TRBD2 (5 bases). TRBJ2-1 matches the DNA end more closely, so the J call is doubtful. CDR1 is SGHAT and CDR2 is FQNNGV in the germline V gene. The CDR3 extends over 13 amino acids. In DNA form, the CDR3 reads TGTGCCAGCACCTCAATTGGGCGGGTTGAGCAGTTCTTC. As protein: CASTSIGRVEQFF.

The rearrangement links TRBV7-4 to TRBJ2-6; 8 bases are shared with TRBD2. Germline V gene sequence: CDR1 SGHVT, CDR2 SQSDAQ. The CDR3 runs 18 residues. J was trimmed by 4 bases and V by 4 bases; bases with no gene match: 12. CDR3 residues: CASSSGSRAGAGANVLTF. The CDR3 bases are TGTGCCAGCAGCTCCGGGAGCCGAGCGGGAGCGGGGGCCAACGTCCTGACTTTC.

In regard to this clonotype: This clone may be a read error of a much larger clone one base away. V gene TRBV6-2 or TRBV6-3 combines with J gene TRBJ1-1; no definite D call. Germline CDR1 and CDR2: MNHEY and SVGEGT. Trimming stripped 7 bases from V and 5 bases from J, with 14 bases between. The CDR3 is 13 amino acids. The DNA for the CDR3 is TGTGCCAGCACAGAACTTCGGAAGACTGAAGCTTTCTTT. Amino acid sequence: CASTELRKTEAFF.

This clonotype was picked up many times. CDR3 residues: CASSYSKRGNYEQYF. The CDR3 region has the DNA TGTGCCAGCAGTTACTCGAAGCGGGGGAACTACGAGCAGTACTTC. The J gene is TRBJ2-7, the V gene TRBV6-5; 8 positions agree with TRBD2. Germline-derived CDR1 and CDR2 are MNHEY and SVGAGI. Trimming cost V 0 bases and J 3 bases; bases outside gene matches: 4. CDR3 length: 15 amino acids.

This clonotype was detected many times. The J gene is TRBJ1-2, the V gene TRBV11-2, with a tentative D call TRBD1 (5 bases). Trimming took 6 bases from V and 8 from J, leaving 19 bases between them. There are 14 residues in the CDR3. Germline CDR1 is SGHAT and CDR2 is FQNNGV. CDR3 bases: TGTGCCAGCAGTCTATCCGATTCAGGGCGCGGCTACACCTTC. This encodes CASSLSDSGRGYTF.

This clonotype was observed a few times. V usage is TRBV27 and J usage is TRBJ2-3; the D is unclear. CDR3 size: 13 residues. The V end was cut by 5 bases, the J end by 2 bases, with 8 bases between. Germline V lookup: CDR1 MNHEY, CDR2 SMNVEV (reference sequence). The CDR3 region has the DNA TGTGCCAGCAGTCCACCTATCACAGATACGCAGTATTTT. Its protein is CASSPPITDTQYF.

This clonotype was recorded many times. This chain connects TRBV11-2 to TRBJ1-4; D remains unclear. Trimming stripped 5 bases from V and 0 bases from J, with 16 bases between. The germline gives CDR1 SGHAT, CDR2 FQNNGV. This CDR3 has 17 amino acids. The chain's CDR3 is CASSAVIGLPTNEKLFF. DNA for the CDR3: TGTGCCAGCAGCGCTGTGATCGGGCTTCCAACTAATGAAAAACTGTTTTTT. Full variable domain (outside the CDR3, taken from reference TRBV11-2 and TRBJ1-4): EAGVAQSPRYKIIEKRQSVAFWCNPISGHATLYWYQQILGQGPKLLIQFQNNGVVDDSQLPKDRFSAERLKGVDSTLKIQPAKLEDSAVYLCASSAVIGLPTNEKLFFGSGTQLSVL.

This clonotype occurred many times. The chain recombines TRBV7-2 with TRBJ2-7; D is perhaps TRBD1 (5 bases). The CDR3 has 15 residues. The ends were cut back, 2 bases at V and 4 bases at J, with 15 bases in the middle. In germline, CDR1 is SGHTA, CDR2 FQGNSA. The CDR3 DNA reads TGTGCCAGCAGCTTACTGGGGCAGCTTTCTTACGAGCAGTACTTC. It is translated as CASSLLGQLSYEQYF.

This clonotype was seen at least ten times. V usage is TRBV20-1 and J usage is TRBJ2-5; 13 bases match TRBD2. The germline V gene has CDR1 DFQATT and CDR2 SNEGSKA (reference sequence). With 6 bases clipped from V and 3 bases from J, the junction kept 1 base outside the gene matches. The CDR3 runs 13 residues. The chain's CDR3 is CSAGTSGKETQYF. DNA of the CDR3: TGCAGTGCGGGGACTAGCGGGAAAGAGACCCAGTACTTC.

In the case of this clonotype: A much more abundant neighbour one base away suggests this may be a read error. The chain is built from TRBV7-2 and TRBJ2-1; TRBD1 matches 7 bases. From germline, CDR1 is SGHTA and CDR2 FQGNSA. CDR3 length: 13 amino acids. The CDR3 coding sequence is TGTGTCAGCAGGATGACAGGGCGGGTTGAGCAGTTCTTC. This gives the protein CVSRMTGRVEQFF.

A few counts support this clonotype. The chain uses TRBV7-2 and TRBJ1-6, with unresolved D. The V end was cut by 1 base, the J end by 6 bases, with 13 bases between. The CDR3 contains 16 residues. Germline assignment: CDR1 SGHTA and CDR2 FQGNSA. This CDR3 reads CASSLDGPLPNSPLHF. In DNA form, the CDR3 reads TGTGCCAGCAGCTTAGACGGGCCTCTACCTAATTCACCCCTCCACTTT. The full variable domain, its missing parts supplied by reference TRBV7-2 and TRBJ1-6, is GAGVSQSPSNKVTEKGKDVELRCDPISGHTALYWYRQSLGQGLEFLIYFQGNSAPDKSGLPSDRFSAERTGGSVSTLTIQRTQQEDSAVYLCASSLDGPLPNSPLHFGNGTRLTVT.

The chain links TRBV7-2 to TRBJ2-2; 11 nucleotides align to TRBD2. The CDR3 spans 20 residues. Germline V gene sequence: CDR1 SGHTA, CDR2 FQGNSA. V was clipped by 4 bases and J by 2 bases; unmatched bases: 15. DNA of the CDR3: TGTGCCAGCAGCTCCCTCCGATTAGCGGGAGGGCCTGAAAACACCGGGGAGCTGTTTTTT. Its translation: CASSSLRLAGGPENTGELFF.

Details on this clonotype: A much larger clone is a single base away; this may be a read error. The chain couples TRBV28 to TRBJ1-4; D not resolved. The germline CDR1 and CDR2 sequences are MDHEN and SYDVKM. The CDR3 extends over 13 amino acids. Trimming pared 5 bases from V and 0 bases from J, leaving 4 bases between. The DNA for the CDR3 is TGTGCCAGCAGTGTTACAACTAATGAAAAACTGTTTTTT. Its translation: CASSVTTNEKLFF. The entire variable domain, with the rest obtained from reference TRBV28 and TRBJ1-4, is as follows: DVKVTQSSRYLVKRTGEKVFLECVQDMDHENMFWYRQDPGLGLRLIYFSYDVKMKEKGDIPEGYSVSREKKERFSLILESASTNQTSMYLCASSVTTNEKLFFGSGTQLSVL.

This clonotype showed up many times. This rearrangement joins TRBV5-5 to TRBJ1-1, with D possibly TRBD1 on 5 matching bases. The CDR3 consists of 14 residues. The V and J ends lost 3 bases and 4 bases respectively, with 13 bases between them. Per the germline V gene, CDR1 is SGHKS and CDR2 is YYEKEE (reference sequence). CDR3 DNA: TGTGCCAGCAGCTCCCCCAGGGTGGGCACTGAAGCTTTCTTT. Its protein product is CASSSPRVGTEAFF.

This clonotype was seen many times. The V gene is TRBV5-1, the J gene TRBJ1-2; D is unresolved. Germline V gene data show CDR1 as SGHRS and CDR2 as YFSETQ. The V end was cut by 1 base, the J end by 2 bases, with 12 bases between. The CDR3 length is 15 residues. The DNA of the CDR3 is TGCGCCAGCAGCTTGAGCGACGGTGGGAACTATGGCTACACCTTC. Its translation is CASSLSDGGNYGYTF. Using reference TRBV5-1 and TRBJ1-2 for the parts outside the CDR3, the full variable domain is KAGVTQTPRYLIKTRGQQVTLSCSPISGHRSVSWYQQTPGQGLQFLFEYFSETQRNKGNFPGRFSGRQFSNSRSEMNVSTLELGDSALYLCASSLSDGGNYGYTFGSGTRLTVV.

At least ten counts were recorded for this clonotype. At one boundary the junction diverges from the germline segment, which might be a read error. The chain links TRBV6-2 or TRBV6-3 to TRBJ2-5; no clear D. From germline, CDR1 is MNHEY and CDR2 SVGEGT. This CDR3 has 15 amino acids. In nucleotides, the CDR3 is TGTGCCAGCAGCTACTCCGCGGCAGCCCAAGAGACCCAGTACTTC. It codes for CASSYSAAAQETQYF.

The sample holds many counts of this clonotype. This sequence joins TRBV27 and TRBJ1-2; no clear D. Trimming cost V 5 bases and J 7 bases, with 17 bases left between them. The CDR3 is 14 amino acids. CDR1 and CDR2 from the germline V gene are MNHEY and SMNVEV (reference sequence). Written as DNA, the CDR3 is TGTGCCAGCAGTCCAACGGCCCTTAAGAGTGGCTACACCTTC. Protein product: CASSPTALKSGYTF.